One sample yielded the 16 T cell receptor beta chains listed below, sequenced in a study of shared T cell receptors in the human thymus. Repertoires were generated with immunoSEQ multiplex PCR, while TCRdb's copy carries only in-frame clones and drops some. Among 700,000 to 750,000 clones listed, approximately 85% were seen once. This sample was also put to use in a study of human thymus T cells.

The material sequenced was thymocytes. The receptors were sampled from a girl in the first two years of life with a congenital heart defect.

The chain recombines TRBV30 with TRBJ2-6; D gene uncertain. CDR3 size: 13 residues. With 5 bases removed from V and 2 bases from J, the gap between germline ends came to 7 bases. The germline gives CDR1 GTSNPN, CDR2 SVGIG (reference sequence). The CDR3 DNA follows: TGTGCCTGGTTCACTACTGGGGCCAACGTCCTGACTTTC. Translating it yields CAWFTTGANVLTF.

Here the CDR3 DNA reads TGTGCCAGCAGCGTAGAGTCACAGCCCCAAGAGACCCAGTACTTC. The encoded protein is CASSVESQPQETQYF. The chain has TRBV9 and TRBJ2-5; D gene uncertain. Germline loops: CDR1 SGDLS, CDR2 YYNGEE. Deletions cut 0 bases from V and 1 base from J, with 10 bases between. The length of the CDR3 is 15 residues.

The chain employs TRBV28 and TRBJ1-5, with 7 bases lining up with TRBD1. CDR3 length: 14 amino acids. Germline V CDR1 and CDR2: MDHEN, SYDVKM. J lost 6 bases, V lost 2 bases, and 4 bases had no gene match. The CDR3 sequence: CASSLRQGGQPQHF. CDR3 DNA sequence: TGTGCCAGCAGTTTAAGGCAGGGGGGTCAGCCCCAGCATTTT.

This clone has just one count. Sequence at one end of the junction differs from germline and may be a read error. The CDR3 here is CASTGPTF. Here the CDR3 DNA reads TGTGCCAGTACAGGGCCAACTTTT. The genes are TRBV6-6 and TRBJ1-1; tentative D call: TRBD1 (6 bases). CDR1 MNHNY and CDR2 SVGAGI come from the germline V gene (reference sequence). This CDR3 has 8 amino acids.

The chain is built from TRBV5-8 and TRBJ1-1; D gene unclear. V was cut by 1 base and J by 2 bases, with 15 bases left in between. CDR3 size: 16 residues. Germline lookup yields CDR1 SGHTS and CDR2 YDEGEE. The CDR3 sequence is CASSLRIARKNTEAFF. For the CDR3, the DNA is TGTGCCAGCAGCTTGCGCATAGCGCGGAAAAACACTGAAGCTTTCTTT.

This clone occurred a few times. The chain has TRBV6-5 and TRBJ2-3; D is undetermined. The CDR3 runs 14 residues. Germline-derived CDR1 and CDR2 are MNHEY and SVGAGI. Trimming removed 7 bases at V and 1 base at J, with 12 bases between. In nucleotides, the CDR3 is TGTGCCAGCAACCTAAAACGCGGCACAGATACGCAGTATTTT. This gives the protein CASNLKRGTDTQYF.

This clone was recorded once. V is TRBV5-1 and J is TRBJ2-5; 7 bases are a match to TRBD2. The junction had 6 bases not matched to a gene; V was cut back by 3 bases and J by 1 base. Germline CDR1 is SGHRS and CDR2 is YFSETQ. CDR3 length: 15 residues. CDR3 region: CASSYRLATQETQYF. CDR3 bases: TGCGCCAGCAGCTACCGACTAGCCACCCAAGAGACCCAGTACTTC.

This chain uses TRBV5-8 with TRBJ1-2, with a tentative D call TRBD1 (5 bases). With 7 bases removed from V and 1 base from J, the gap between germline ends came to 17 bases. The CDR3 totals 15 residues. Germline V gene lookup returns CDR1 SGHTS and CDR2 YDEGEE. The CDR3 loop is CASDRNESYNYGYTF. CDR3 sequence (DNA): TGTGCCAGCGACAGAAACGAGTCCTATAACTATGGCTACACCTTC.

This chain uses TRBV13 with TRBJ1-4; 8 nucleotides agree with TRBD1. With 5 bases clipped from V and 7 bases from J, the junction kept 24 bases outside the gene matches. Germline V gives CDR1 PRHDT, CDR2 FYEKMQ (reference sequence). The CDR3 contains 20 residues. The CDR3 DNA reads as TGTGCCAGCAGCCCCCCCAGAGTTGGGCAGGGGGCGGCCCGACCTGAAAAACTGTTTTTT. Encoded protein: CASSPPRVGQGAARPEKLFF.

The rearrangement links TRBV29-1 to TRBJ2-3; D possibly corresponds to TRBD2 (5 bases). Trimming removed 4 bases at V and 0 bases at J, with 20 bases between. Looked up from germline, CDR1 is SQVTM and CDR2 is ANQGSEA. This CDR3 is built from 17 residues. In DNA form, the CDR3 reads TGCAGCGTTGTGGCACCACGGACTGACTCTAGCACAGATACGCAGTATTTT. Encoded protein: CSVVAPRTDSSTDTQYF.

The chain joins TRBV6-5 to TRBJ1-3; TRBD1 is a possible D gene (6 bases). This CDR3 is 16 amino acids long. V lost 4 bases, J lost 0 bases, and 13 bases lay in between. Germline lookup yields CDR1 MNHEY and CDR2 SVGAGI. The CDR3 bases are TGTGCCAGCAGTTTAAGAGGACAGAACTCTGGAAACACCATATATTTT. Amino acids: CASSLRGQNSGNTIYF.

A note on this clone: Given the absence of the conserved phenylalanine or tryptophan at the CDR3 end, a read error is likely. The rearrangement uses TRBV5-4 and TRBJ1-2; 7 bases are shared with TRBD1. V was clipped by 0 bases and J by 4 bases; unmatched bases: 9. This CDR3 has 16 residues. Germline V gene lookup returns CDR1 SGHNT and CDR2 YYREEE (reference sequence). The CDR3 sequence: CASSLEPGQTIYGYTL. The CDR3 nucleotides are TGTGCCAGCAGCTTGGAACCGGGACAGACAATCTATGGCTACACCCTC.

The chain has TRBV27 and TRBJ2-7, with D possibly matching TRBD1 (9 bases). V lost 4 bases and J 1 base, leaving 23 bases between the germline ends. Germline loops: CDR1 MNHEY, CDR2 SMNVEV (reference sequence). The CDR3 totals 18 residues. The CDR3 DNA reads as TGTGCCAGCAGTTCCGGGGGGGACAGGGATTCCCTTTCCTACGAGCAGTACTTC. Encoded protein: CASSSGGDRDSLSYEQYF.

The chain employs TRBV6-5 and TRBJ2-7; tentative D call: TRBD2 (5 bases). Trimming pared 8 bases from V and 5 bases from J, leaving 19 bases between. CDR1 and CDR2 from the germline V gene are MNHEY and SVGAGI. The CDR3 has 14 residues. The CDR3 bases are TGTGCCAGCCGGAGGCTGGGTAGGATGGACGAGCAGTACTTC. Amino acids: CASRRLGRMDEQYF.

The genes are TRBV7-6 and TRBJ1-1; D call uncertain. The CDR3 extends over 19 amino acids. Trimming left V 3 bases short and J 1 base short, with 24 bases between. From germline, CDR1 is SGHVS and CDR2 FNYEAQ. The CDR3 is CASSLNVTPKPKSNTEAFF. CDR3 coding DNA: TGTGCCAGCAGCTTGAATGTGACACCGAAGCCCAAATCGAACACTGAAGCTTTCTTT.

The chain has TRBV14 and TRBJ1-2; the D gene is possibly TRBD1 (5 bases). Germline CDR1 and CDR2: SGHDN and FVKESK. Trimming cost V 1 base and J 4 bases, with 16 bases left between them. CDR3 length: 16 residues. CDR3 in amino acids: CASSQGRPTGSYGYTF. The CDR3 nucleotides are TGTGCCAGCAGCCAAGGAAGGCCCACAGGTAGCTATGGCTACACCTTC.